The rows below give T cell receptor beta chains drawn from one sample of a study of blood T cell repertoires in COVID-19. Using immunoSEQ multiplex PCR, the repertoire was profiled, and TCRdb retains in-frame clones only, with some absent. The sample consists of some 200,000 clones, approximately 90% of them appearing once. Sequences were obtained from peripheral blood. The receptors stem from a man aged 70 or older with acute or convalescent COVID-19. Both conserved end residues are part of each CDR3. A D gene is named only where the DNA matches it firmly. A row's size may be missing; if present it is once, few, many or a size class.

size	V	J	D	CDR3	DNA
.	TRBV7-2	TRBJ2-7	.	CASSLVESYEQYF	TGTGCCAGCAGCTTAGTGGAGTCCTACGAGCAGTACTTC
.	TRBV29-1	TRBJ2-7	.	CSVIQGYEQYF	TGCAGCGTTATACAGGGCTACGAGCAGTACTTC
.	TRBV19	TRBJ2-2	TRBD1	CASGDRRNTGELFF	TGTGCCAGTGGGGACAGGAGGAACACCGGGGAGCTGTTTTTT
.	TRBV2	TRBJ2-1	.	CASMGANSYNEQFF	TGTGCCAGCATGGGGGCAAACTCCTACAATGAGCAGTTCTTC
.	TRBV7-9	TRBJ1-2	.	CASSSGALRLVGYTF	TGTGCCAGCAGCTCAGGGGCCCTAAGGTTGGTTGGCTACACCTTC
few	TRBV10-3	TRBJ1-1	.	CAISQPGNTEAFF	TGTGCCATCTCCCAGCCGGGGAACACTGAAGCTTTCTTT
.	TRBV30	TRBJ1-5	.	CAWGEGYSNQPQHF	TGTGCCTGGGGGGAGGGGTATAGCAATCAGCCCCAGCATTTT
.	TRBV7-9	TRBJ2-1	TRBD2	CASSLIPGGGNEQFF	TGTGCCAGCAGCTTAATCCCGGGAGGGGGAAATGAGCAGTTCTTC
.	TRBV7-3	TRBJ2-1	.	CASSPPGRREQFF	TGTGCCAGCAGCCCCCCGGGTAGAAGGGAGCAGTTCTTC
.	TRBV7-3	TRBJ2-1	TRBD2	CASSLTTSGSLDEQFF	TGTGCCAGCAGCTTAACTACTAGCGGGAGCTTGGATGAGCAGTTCTTC
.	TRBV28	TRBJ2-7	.	CATLGAGQSYEQYF	TGTGCCACCTTGGGGGCAGGGCAGTCCTACGAGCAGTACTTC
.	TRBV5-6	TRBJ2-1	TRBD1	CASSGGQGPYNEQFF	TGTGCCAGCAGCGGGGGACAGGGCCCCTACAATGAGCAGTTCTTC
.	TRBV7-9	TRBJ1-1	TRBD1	CASSLGQGRTEAFF	TGTGCCAGCAGCTTAGGACAGGGGCGGACTGAAGCTTTCTTT
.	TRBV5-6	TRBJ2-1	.	CASSPGGPAYNEQFF	TGTGCCAGTTCGCCCGGGGGGCCTGCCTACAATGAGCAGTTCTTC
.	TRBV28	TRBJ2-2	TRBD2	CASSFSGGSAGELFF	TGTGCCAGCAGTTTTTCTGGCGGGAGCGCCGGGGAGCTGTTTTTT
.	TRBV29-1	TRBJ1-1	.	CSVEKGQDTEAFF	TGCAGCGTTGAGAAGGGACAAGACACTGAAGCTTTCTTT
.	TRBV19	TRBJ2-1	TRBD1	CASSIQGAGFYNEQFF	TGTGCCAGTAGTATACAGGGGGCAGGGTTCTACAATGAGCAGTTCTTC
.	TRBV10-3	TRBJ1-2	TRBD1	CAISESNTGVGYTF	TGTGCCATCAGTGAGTCGAACACAGGGGTAGGCTACACCTTC
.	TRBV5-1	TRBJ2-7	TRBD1	CASSLAAGGLYEQYF	TGCGCCAGCAGCTTGGCAGCAGGGGGCCTATACGAGCAGTACTTC
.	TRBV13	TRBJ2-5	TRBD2	CASSSTSGRWETQYF	TGTGCCAGCAGCTCTACTAGCGGGAGATGGGAGACCCAGTACTTC
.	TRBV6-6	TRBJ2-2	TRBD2	CASRTLAGGELFF	TGTGCCAGCAGAACACTAGCGGGTGGGGAGCTGTTTTTT
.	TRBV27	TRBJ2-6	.	CASRAGFSSGANVLTF	TGTGCCAGCAGAGCCGGTTTTAGCTCTGGGGCCAACGTCCTGACTTTC
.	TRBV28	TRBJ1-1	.	CASSQSGVYTEAFF	TGTGCCAGCAGCCAATCCGGGGTGTATACTGAAGCTTTCTTT
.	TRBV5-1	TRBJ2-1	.	CASSLSRGNEQFF	TGCGCCAGCAGCTTGAGTAGGGGAAATGAGCAGTTCTTC
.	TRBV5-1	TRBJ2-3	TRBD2	CASSSPRGRANTDTQYF	TGCGCCAGCAGCTCCCCCCGCGGGAGGGCCAACACAGATACGCAGTATTTT
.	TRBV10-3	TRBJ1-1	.	CAIRDSDGENTEAFF	TGTGCCATCAGGGACTCGGACGGAGAGAACACTGAAGCTTTCTTT
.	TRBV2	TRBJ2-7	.	CASSEGNEQYF	TGTGCCAGCAGTGAAGGTAACGAGCAGTACTTC
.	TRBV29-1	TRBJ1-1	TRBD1	CSVAGQMNTEAFF	TGCAGCGTGGCGGGACAGATGAACACTGAAGCTTTCTTT
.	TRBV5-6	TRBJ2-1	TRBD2	CASSFETSGYNEQFF	TGTGCCAGCAGCTTCGAGACTAGCGGTTACAATGAGCAGTTCTTC
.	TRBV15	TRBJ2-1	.	CATSSPVGASYNEQFF	TGTGCCACCAGCAGCCCGGTAGGGGCCTCCTACAATGAGCAGTTCTTC
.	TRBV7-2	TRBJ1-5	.	CASSLAPGGAGQPQHF	TGTGCCAGCAGCTTAGCGCCGGGGGGCGCGGGACAGCCCCAGCATTTT
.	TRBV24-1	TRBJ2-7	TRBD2	CATSDPNSGSSYEQYF	TGTGCCACCAGTGATCCTAATAGCGGGAGCTCCTACGAGCAGTACTTC
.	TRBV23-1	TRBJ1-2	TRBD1	CASSPGTGGFSYGYTF	TGCGCCAGCAGCCCCGGGACAGGGGGCTTTTCCTATGGCTACACCTTC
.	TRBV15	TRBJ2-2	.	CATSRATNTGELFF	TGTGCCACCAGCAGGGCCACGAACACCGGGGAGCTGTTTTTT
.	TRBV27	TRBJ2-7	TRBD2	CASSRSSGTISYEQYF	TGTGCCAGCAGTCGGTCTAGCGGTACTATCTCCTACGAGCAGTACTTC
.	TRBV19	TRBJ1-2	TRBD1	CASSLSGQGPGGYTF	TGTGCCAGTAGTCTCTCGGGACAGGGTCCGGGTGGCTACACCTTC
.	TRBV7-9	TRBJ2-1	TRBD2	CASSAGLLDEQFF	TGTGCCAGCAGCGCGGGACTACTCGATGAGCAGTTCTTC
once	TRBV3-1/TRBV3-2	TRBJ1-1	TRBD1	CASSQLGTGGRSAFF	TGTGCCAGCAGCCAACTTGGGACAGGGGGCAGGAGTGCTTTCTTT
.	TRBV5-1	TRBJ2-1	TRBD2	CASSLATSGIRDEQFF	TGCGCCAGCAGCTTGGCGACTAGCGGGATTCGTGATGAGCAGTTCTTC
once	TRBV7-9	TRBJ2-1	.	CASSPEMGEQFF	TGTGCCAGCAGCCCTGAGATGGGCGAGCAGTTCTTC
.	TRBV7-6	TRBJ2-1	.	CASSDTTEQFF	TGTGCCAGCAGCGATACTACTGAGCAGTTCTTC
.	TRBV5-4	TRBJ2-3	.	CASSQDRTSTDTQYF	TGTGCCAGCAGCCAAGACAGAACTAGCACAGATACGCAGTATTTT
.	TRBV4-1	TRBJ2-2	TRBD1	CASSPRAGGLGTGELFF	TGCGCCAGCAGCCCCCGAGCAGGGGGCTTGGGAACCGGGGAGCTGTTTTTT
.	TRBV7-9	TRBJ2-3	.	CASSFGGLDTQYF	TGTGCCAGCAGCTTCGGGGGACTAGATACGCAGTATTTT
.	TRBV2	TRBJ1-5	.	CASSVVENQPQHF	TGTGCCAGCAGTGTTGTGGAGAATCAGCCCCAGCATTTT
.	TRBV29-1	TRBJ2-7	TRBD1	CSVGTGTYEQYF	TGCAGCGTCGGGACAGGCACCTACGAGCAGTACTTC
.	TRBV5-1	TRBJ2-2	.	CASSLNTGPGELFF	TGCGCCAGCAGCTTGAATACAGGGCCCGGGGAGCTGTTTTTT
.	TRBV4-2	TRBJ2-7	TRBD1	CASSPQGTASYEQYF	TGTGCCAGCAGCCCGCAAGGGACAGCCTCCTACGAGCAGTACTTC
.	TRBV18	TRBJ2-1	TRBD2	CASSVAGNEQFF	TGTGCCAGCTCAGTAGCGGGAAATGAGCAGTTCTTC
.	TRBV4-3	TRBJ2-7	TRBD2	CASSQGTHGGGSYEQYF	TGCGCCAGCAGCCAAGGGACCCACGGGGGAGGGTCCTACGAGCAGTACTTC
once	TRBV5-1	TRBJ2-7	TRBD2	CASSYTSGRLSYEQYF	TGCGCCAGCAGCTATACTAGCGGGAGGCTCTCCTACGAGCAGTACTTC
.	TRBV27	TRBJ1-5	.	CASSPRGDQPQHF	TGTGCCAGCAGTCCCCGGGGAGATCAGCCCCAGCATTTT
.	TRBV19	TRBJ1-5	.	CASSTQDRGRNQPQHF	TGTGCCAGTAGTACACAGGATCGCGGCCGCAATCAGCCCCAGCATTTT
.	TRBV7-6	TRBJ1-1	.	CASSLGAQANTEAFF	TGTGCCAGCAGCTTAGGAGCACAGGCGAACACTGAAGCTTTCTTT
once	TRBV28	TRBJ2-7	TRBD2	CASSLYPSGQYEQYF	TGTGCCAGCAGTTTATACCCTAGCGGGCAATACGAGCAGTACTTC